The 10 T cell receptor beta chains given below trace back to one sample, sequenced in a study of PD-1 blockade in classical Hodgkin lymphoma. Sequencing was performed with immunoSEQ multiplex PCR; in TCRdb, only in-frame clones are kept and a portion is missing. The profile shows about 92,000 clones, 83% of them singletons. Time point noted: cycle 4 day 1 (C4D1), after more than five weeks of nivolumab. Each patient relapsed following autologous stem cell transplantation, and prior brentuximab vedotin exposure differed. The input for sequencing was peripheral blood mononuclear cells (PBMCs), taken before the fourth cycle of nivolumab. The receptors originated from a human donor with classical Hodgkin lymphoma.

This clone appeared a few times. V gene TRBV12-5 combines with J gene TRBJ2-7; D unclear. V gave up 7 bases and J gave up 2 bases, with 6 bases separating them. The CDR3 spans 11 residues. Looked up from germline, CDR1 is LGHNT and CDR2 is FRNRAP. CDR3 nucleotides: TGTGCTAGTGTTTACCCCTACGAGCAGTACTTC. As protein: CASVYPYEQYF.

The V and J genes are TRBV7-2 and TRBJ1-5; D is ambiguous. Trimming removed 1 base at V and 7 bases at J, with 8 bases between. The CDR3 loop spans 13 amino acids. In germline, CDR1 is SGHTA, CDR2 FQGNSA. CDR3 coding DNA: TGTGCCAGCAGCTTAGACCTGGACCAGCCCCAGCATTTT. This sequence encodes CASSLDLDQPQHF.

As for this clone: The sample has other DNA sequences that encode this CDR3 too. The V call is TRBV11-2, the J call TRBJ2-1, with 8 bases that match TRBD2. Germline assignment: CDR1 SGHAT and CDR2 FQNNGV. CDR3 length equals 15 residues. The J segment lost 2 bases and the V segment lost 4 bases, leaving 4 bases of the junction unmatched. CDR3 sequence: CASSYTSGTYNEQFF. The CDR3 nucleotides are TGTGCCAGCAGCTACACTAGCGGAACCTACAATGAGCAGTTCTTC.

The table lists this clone with a count of one. J is TRBJ2-3 and V is TRBV19; D remains ambiguous. The ends were cut back, 1 base at V and 0 bases at J, with 5 bases in the middle. This CDR3 spans 14 amino acids. Germline V gene sequence: CDR1 LNHDA, CDR2 SQIVND (reference sequence). The CDR3 sequence: CASSIVSSTDTQYF. For the CDR3, the DNA is TGTGCCAGTAGTATAGTCAGCAGCACAGATACGCAGTATTTT.

The chain joins TRBV7-6 to TRBJ2-3, with TRBD1 matching over 9 bases. After removal of 5 bases from V and 10 bases from J, the junction contained 7 bases not matched to a gene. This CDR3 region has 13 residues. Germline CDR1 SGHVS, CDR2 FNYEAQ. This CDR3 reads CASSPDRGQSQYF. CDR3 coding DNA: TGTGCCAGCAGCCCGGACAGGGGCCAATCGCAGTATTTT.

This rearrangement joins TRBV7-8 to TRBJ1-3; D is ambiguous. The CDR3 consists of 13 residues. Germline V lookup: CDR1 SGHVS, CDR2 FQNEAQ. Trimming removed 9 bases from V and 0 bases from J, with 9 bases in between. The chain's CDR3 is CASQIDSGNTIYF. The CDR3 region has the DNA TGTGCCAGTCAAATTGACTCTGGAAACACCATATATTTT. Looking up the rest from reference TRBV7-8 and TRBJ1-3 gives the full variable domain: GAGVSQSPRYKVAKRGQDVALRCDPISGHVSLFWYQQALGQGPEFLTYFQNEAQLDKSGLPSDRFFAERPEGSVSTLKIQRTQQEDSAVYLCASQIDSGNTIYFGEGSWLTVV.

The chain couples TRBV6-6 to TRBJ2-5; D unresolved. The J call is doubtful: the DNA matches TRBJ2-7 better. CDR3 length: 13 amino acids. Germline V gene lookup returns CDR1 MNHNY and CDR2 SVGAGI (reference sequence). The DNA of the CDR3 is TGTGCCAGCAGTTACGGCCAGCGTCCCGAGCAGTACTTC. It is translated as CASSYGQRPEQYF.

This chain connects TRBV29-1 to TRBJ2-5, with 10 bases matching TRBD1. With 4 bases clipped from V and 4 bases from J, the junction kept 0 bases outside the gene matches. The length of the CDR3 is 12 residues. Germline-derived CDR1 and CDR2 are SQVTM and ANQGSEA. CDR3 sequence (DNA): TGCAGCGTTGGGACAGGGGGAGAGACCCAGTACTTC. The encoded protein is CSVGTGGETQYF. The full variable domain, in which reference TRBV29-1 and TRBJ2-5 provide the parts outside the CDR3, is SAVISQKPSRDICQRGTSLTIQCQVDSQVTMMFWYRQQPGQSLTLIATANQGSEATYESGFVIDKFPISRPNLTFSTLTVSNMSPEDSSIYLCSVGTGGETQYFGPGTRLLVL.

The rearrangement links TRBV27 to TRBJ1-2; D not certain. This CDR3 region has 14 residues. Looked up from germline, CDR1 is MNHEY and CDR2 is SMNVEV (reference sequence). The V gene lost 8 bases and the J gene lost 0 bases, with 13 bases spanning the gap. CDR3 in amino acids: CASAAASPNYGYTF. The CDR3 DNA sequence: TGTGCCAGCGCGGCAGCTTCTCCTAACTATGGCTACACCTTC.

V usage is TRBV7-2 and J usage is TRBJ1-5, with 9 bases aligning to TRBD1. This CDR3 is built from 16 residues. J was trimmed by 6 bases and V by 2 bases; bases with no gene match: 8. Germline V CDR1 and CDR2: SGHTA, FQGNSA. The CDR3 protein is CASSLSGTGLGQPQHF. The CDR3 DNA is TGTGCCAGCAGCTTAAGCGGGACAGGGTTGGGTCAGCCCCAGCATTTT.